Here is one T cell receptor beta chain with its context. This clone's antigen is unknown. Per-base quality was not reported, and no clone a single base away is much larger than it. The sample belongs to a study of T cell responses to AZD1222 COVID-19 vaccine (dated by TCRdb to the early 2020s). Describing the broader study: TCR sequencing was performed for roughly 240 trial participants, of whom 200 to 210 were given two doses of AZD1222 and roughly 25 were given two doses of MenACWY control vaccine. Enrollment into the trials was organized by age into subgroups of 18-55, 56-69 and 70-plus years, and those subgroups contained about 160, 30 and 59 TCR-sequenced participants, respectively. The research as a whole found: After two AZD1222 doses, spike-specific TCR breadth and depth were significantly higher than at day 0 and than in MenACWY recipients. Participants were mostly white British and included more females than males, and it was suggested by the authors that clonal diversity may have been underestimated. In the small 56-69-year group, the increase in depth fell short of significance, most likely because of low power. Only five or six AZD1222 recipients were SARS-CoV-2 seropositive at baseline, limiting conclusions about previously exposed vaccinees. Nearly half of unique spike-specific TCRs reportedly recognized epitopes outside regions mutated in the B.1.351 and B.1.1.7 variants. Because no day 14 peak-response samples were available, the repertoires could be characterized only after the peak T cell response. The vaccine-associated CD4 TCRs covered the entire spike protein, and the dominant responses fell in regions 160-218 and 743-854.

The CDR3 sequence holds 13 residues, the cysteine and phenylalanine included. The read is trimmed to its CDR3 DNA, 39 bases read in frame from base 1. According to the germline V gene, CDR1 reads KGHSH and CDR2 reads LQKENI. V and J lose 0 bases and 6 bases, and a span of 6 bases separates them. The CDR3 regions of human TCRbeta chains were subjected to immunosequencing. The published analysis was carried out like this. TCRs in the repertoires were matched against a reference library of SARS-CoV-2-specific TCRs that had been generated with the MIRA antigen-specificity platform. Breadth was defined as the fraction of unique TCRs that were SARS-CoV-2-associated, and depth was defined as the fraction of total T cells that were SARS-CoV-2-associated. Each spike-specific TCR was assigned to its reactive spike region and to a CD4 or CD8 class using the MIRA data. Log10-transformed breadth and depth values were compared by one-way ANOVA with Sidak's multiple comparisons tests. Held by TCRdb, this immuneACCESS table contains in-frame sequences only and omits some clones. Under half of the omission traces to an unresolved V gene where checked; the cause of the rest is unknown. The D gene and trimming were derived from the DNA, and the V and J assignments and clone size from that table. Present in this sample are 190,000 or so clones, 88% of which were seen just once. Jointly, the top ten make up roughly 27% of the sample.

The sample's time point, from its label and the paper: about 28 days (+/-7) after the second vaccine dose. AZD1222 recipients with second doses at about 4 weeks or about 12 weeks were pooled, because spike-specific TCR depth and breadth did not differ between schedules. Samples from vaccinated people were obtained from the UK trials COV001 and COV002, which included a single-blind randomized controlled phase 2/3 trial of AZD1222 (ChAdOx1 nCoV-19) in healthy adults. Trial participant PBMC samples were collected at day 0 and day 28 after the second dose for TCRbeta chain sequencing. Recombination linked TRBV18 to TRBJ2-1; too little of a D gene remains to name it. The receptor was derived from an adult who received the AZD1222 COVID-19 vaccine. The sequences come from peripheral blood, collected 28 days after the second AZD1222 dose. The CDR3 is CASSPPSGNEQFF. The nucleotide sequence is TGTGCCAGCTCACCACCCTCAGGCAATGAGCAGTTCTTC.